The clone carrying this TCR beta chain showed up just a few times. Antigen unknown. This same CDR3 is encoded by further DNA sequences in the sample. Germline V CDR1 and CDR2: SGHRS, YFSETQ. The V end was cut by 0 bases, the J end by 5 bases, with 5 bases between. The length of the CDR3 is 12 residues. This specimen belongs to a study of cytomegalovirus exposure and HLA in healthy donors. Study-level findings and limits: For most TCR sequences rarity was the rule, although some public TCRs occurred in many donors. There were 150 or so TCR beta chains listed as cytomegalovirus-associated.

Researchers ran the PCR with 60 Vbeta and 13 Jbeta primers. Assay used: immunoSEQ multiplex PCR; TCRdb lists only in-frame clones, some missing. The sample carries about 160,000 clones, roughly 87% recorded once. Sequences were obtained from PBMCs. The source is a girl under 18 in good health and CMV-seropositive. The chain carries TRBV5-1 and TRBJ2-5; D is undetermined. The CDR3 DNA is TGCGCCAGCAGCTTGGCCGGTGAGACCCAGTACTTC. Residues: CASSLAGETQYF.